The sequence of this TCR beta chain was determined in a study of shared clonotypes between healthy human individuals. The table came from immunoSEQ multiplex PCR; TCRdb's copy has only in-frame clones and leaves some out. This sample has 2.3 million or so clones, with approximately 95% found just once. The V gene's germline CDR1 is MDHEN and CDR2 SYDVKM. Trimming shortened V by 5 bases and J by 0 bases, and 14 bases separated the two germline ends. This CDR3 spans 16 amino acids. Study findings and constraints: The four-donor shared clonotypes exceeded non-shared clonotypes in generation probability, with non-shared ones scoring lower.

A note on this clone: Its antigen remains unidentified.

The sequence was obtained from a man in his late teens or twenties in good health. Some clones in this sample may be carry-over from other donors' samples. The chain is built from TRBV28 and TRBJ1-3; D unresolved. The specimen was naive CD4+ T cells from PBMCs. Subset denoted: CD45RA+ positively selected. The chain's CDR3 is CASSPAALGSGNTIYF. CDR3 DNA sequence: TGTGCCAGCAGTCCCGCGGCCCTGGGCTCTGGAAACACCATATATTTT.